This TCR beta chain came from a study of neoadjuvant nivolumab and ipilimumab in lung cancer. Study-level results: TCR sequencing covered a small number of samples. Resected-tumor TCR richness correlated positively with pretherapy blood richness. Compared with tumor-adjacent uninvolved lung, resected tumors showed greater richness and clonality. Only two of four nivolumab-treated tumors gained richness and clonality by surgery.

Regarding this clone: Its antigen is not identified.

The J segment lost 0 bases and the V segment lost 4 bases, leaving 12 bases of the junction unmatched. This CDR3 is built from 17 residues. Germline CDR1 is SQVTM and CDR2 is ANQGSEA. Produced via immunoSEQ multiplex PCR; TCRdb's table is partial and in-frame only. The top ten hold 6% to 8% of the sample, which has about 10,000 clones, about 74% seen once. The TCR was taken from an adult with non-small cell lung cancer. Some clones in this sample may be carry-over from other donors' samples. The input for sequencing was tumor tissue, taken after neoadjuvant nivolumab, alone or with ipilimumab, at or shortly before surgery. The gene calls are TRBV29-1 and TRBJ2-1; 7 bases align to TRBD2. The CDR3 nucleotides are TGCAGCGTTGCGCTCCCTGTCGGCGGGGGCTCCTACAATGAGCAGTTCTTC. Protein product: CSVALPVGGGSYNEQFF.